The 30 T cell receptor beta chains reported below all come from one sample, sequenced in a study of response to subunit inactivated influenza vaccine. TCRdb reanalysed the RT-PCR reads using MiXCR and keeps one entry per CDR3 protein. The table lists about 780,000 distinct CDR3 sequences, 15% to 20% of them singletons, with 11% in the top ten. This specimen was PBMCs from blood, taken more than 4 days after vaccination. The receptor source for this set is a man aged 50-59 years who received an inactivated influenza vaccine.

In its sample, this clonotype was seen many times. V is TRBV12-3 or TRBV12-4 and J is TRBJ1-2, with 7 bases that match TRBD1. The ends lost 4 bases at V and 4 bases at J; junction bases unmatched: 6. The CDR3 extends over 14 amino acids. The CDR3 loop is CASSSTGFAYGYTF. CDR3 DNA: TGTGCCAGCAGTTCGACAGGGTTTGCCTATGGCTACACCTTC.

The gene calls are TRBV4-2 and TRBJ2-7, with D possibly being TRBD1 (6 bases). The germline V and J ends were trimmed by 0 bases and 5 bases, with 14 bases remaining between them. The germline gives CDR1 LGHNA, CDR2 YNFKEQ. This CDR3 is 15 amino acids long. The DNA of the CDR3 is TGTGCCAGCAGCCAAGATACGGTACAGGGTAACGAGCAGTACTTC. Translated: CASSQDTVQGNEQYF.

This clonotype has only one observation. The rearrangement links TRBV28 to TRBJ2-2; weak D call: TRBD2 (5 bases). The CDR3 sequence is 16 residues long. Per the germline V gene, CDR1 is MDHEN and CDR2 is SYDVKM. Trimming took off 7 bases at V and 2 bases at J, with 17 bases between the two ends. Here the CDR3 reads CASTLRAEVNTGELFF. Here the CDR3 DNA reads TGTGCCAGCACCCTAAGGGCGGAGGTCAACACCGGGGAGCTGTTTTTT.

The genes are TRBV5-1 and TRBJ2-2, with D unresolved. Deletions cut 0 bases from V and 3 bases from J, with 9 bases between. The CDR3 loop spans 15 amino acids. Germline lookup yields CDR1 SGHRS and CDR2 YFSETQ. This CDR3 is CASSLGAPYTGELFF. The CDR3 nucleotides read TGCGCCAGCAGCTTGGGAGCGCCCTACACCGGGGAGCTGTTTTTT.

In its sample, this clonotype was seen many times. The chain has TRBV6-5 and TRBJ1-6; D is unresolved. Trimming removed 7 bases from V and 8 bases from J, with 9 bases in between. Germline V gene sequence: CDR1 MNHEY, CDR2 SVGAGI. The length of the CDR3 is 12 residues. CDR3 DNA sequence: TGTGCCAGCACCAAGGACTATTCACCCCTCCACTTT. Residues: CASTKDYSPLHF.

Concerning this clonotype: A much bigger clone sits one base away, suggesting this may be a read error. The rearrangement links TRBV28 to TRBJ2-3, with 9 bases matching TRBD2. Germline CDR1 is MDHEN and CDR2 is SYDVKM. This CDR3 region has 13 residues. The CDR3 sequence: CARSLAGVNTQYF. The CDR3 DNA sequence: TGTGCCAGAAGTTTAGCGGGAGTCAATACGCAGTATTTT.

This rearrangement joins TRBV7-9 to TRBJ2-7; 8 bases line up with TRBD2. Germline assignment: CDR1 SEHNR and CDR2 FQNEAQ (reference sequence). V gave up 1 base and J gave up 4 bases; unmatched junction bases: 9. This CDR3 is built from 16 residues. This CDR3 is CASSLGSLREVYEQYF. Written as DNA, the CDR3 is TGTGCCAGCAGCTTAGGATCGTTGCGGGAGGTTTACGAGCAGTACTTC.

This clonotype was observed a few times. The chain is built from TRBV10-3 and TRBJ2-7; D call uncertain. This CDR3 comprises 18 residues. The V and J ends lost 3 bases and 3 bases respectively, with 24 bases between them. CDR1 is ENHRY, CDR2 SYGVKD, per germline. Written as DNA, the CDR3 is TGTGCCATCAGTGACCCTTCGAAGGCGGAACTCAATCACTACGAGCAGTACTTC. It specifies CAISDPSKAELNHYEQYF.

V is TRBV6-2 or TRBV6-3 and J is TRBJ1-1; D may be TRBD1 (5 bases). Germline V gene data show CDR1 as MNHEY and CDR2 as SVGEGT. This CDR3 is 18 amino acids long. CDR3 bases: TGTCGTCTAAATCGGCGCCGGGACCGCTCTTTCATGAACACTGAAGCTTTCTTT. Translation gives CRLNRRRDRSFMNTEAFF.

This clonotype came up a few times. The chain joins TRBV29-1 to TRBJ2-5; 8 bases are shared with TRBD1. In germline, CDR1 is SQVTM, CDR2 ANQGSEA. The junction had 5 bases not matched to a gene; V was cut back by 7 bases and J by 1 base. The CDR3 contains 13 residues. CDR3 DNA: TGCAGCGGGGGACAGGTCCTCCAAGAGACCCAGTACTTC. It specifies CSGGQVLQETQYF.

The J gene is TRBJ2-1, the V gene TRBV5-1; 9 bases align to TRBD1. V trimming: 3 bases; J trimming: 7 bases; junction bases outside the gene matches: 5. This CDR3 is 14 amino acids long. The germline gives CDR1 SGHRS, CDR2 YFSETQ. The CDR3 reads CASSWGQGWNEQFF. The CDR3, as DNA: TGCGCCAGCAGCTGGGGACAGGGTTGGAATGAGCAGTTCTTC.

This clonotype occurred many times. This chain links TRBV11-3 with TRBJ2-3, with D tentatively TRBD2 (5 bases). CDR3 size: 15 residues. The V end lost 3 bases, the J end lost 4 bases, and 14 bases lay between the germline ends. Per germline, CDR1 SGHNT and CDR2 YENEEA. As DNA, the CDR3 is TGTGCCAGCAGCTTTACCCCCGGGGATGCAGATACGCAGTATTTT. This sequence encodes CASSFTPGDADTQYF.

In its sample, this clonotype was seen a few times. The rearrangement uses TRBV6-2 or TRBV6-3 and TRBJ1-2, with D possibly TRBD1 on 5 matching bases. Trimming removed 2 bases at V and 4 bases at J, with 14 bases between. The length of the CDR3 is 15 residues. From germline, CDR1 is MNHEY and CDR2 SVGEGT. The CDR3 DNA reads TGTGCCAGCAGTTACAAGGGACCCATCCCCTATGGCTACACCTTC. Protein sequence: CASSYKGPIPYGYTF.

This clonotype showed up just a few times. The chain employs TRBV6-2 or TRBV6-3 and TRBJ2-1; D is unresolved. Germline-derived CDR1 and CDR2 are MNHEY and SVGEGT. The CDR3 extends over 15 amino acids. Trimming stripped 8 bases from V and 1 base from J, with 15 bases between. The CDR3 nucleotides are TGTGCCAGCCAAGAGACCCGTATGTCCTACAATGAGCAGTTCTTC. It translates to CASQETRMSYNEQFF.

This clonotype was detected a few times. J is TRBJ2-5 and V is TRBV6-1; D perhaps matches TRBD2 (6 bases). V was shortened by 3 bases and J by 14 bases, with 16 bases between the two germline ends. CDR1 is MNHNS and CDR2 is SASEGT in the germline V gene. The length of the CDR3 is 12 residues. Here the CDR3 reads CASSDGGATRYF. The CDR3 nucleotides are TGTGCCAGCAGTGATGGCGGGGCGACCCGATACTTC.

At least ten counts were recorded for this clonotype. The CDR3 DNA is TGCAGTGCTCGCGGACTAGCGGGAGGGCCTTTCGATGAGCAGTTCTTC. Translated, it gives CSARGLAGGPFDEQFF. The rearrangement joins TRBV20-1 to TRBJ2-1; 15 nucleotides match TRBD2. The CDR3 has 16 amino acids. Germline loops: CDR1 DFQATT, CDR2 SNEGSKA (reference sequence). Trimming at V came to 5 bases and at J to 8 bases, leaving 10 bases not matched to a gene.

V and J are TRBV5-6 and TRBJ1-5, with a weak D call TRBD1 (5 bases). This CDR3 has 14 amino acids. V lost 4 bases to trimming and J lost 5 bases, with 13 bases between them. Germline-derived CDR1 and CDR2 are SGHDT and YYEEEE. The CDR3: CASSPRDGYQPQHF. As DNA, the CDR3 is TGTGCCAGCAGCCCCCGGGACGGCTATCAGCCCCAGCATTTT.

The genes are TRBV4-2 and TRBJ1-1; a weak D match, TRBD1 (5 bases). V lost 2 bases, J lost 4 bases, and 11 bases lay in between. The CDR3 is 14 residues long. Per germline, CDR1 LGHNA and CDR2 YNFKEQ. As DNA, the CDR3 is TGTGCCAGCAGCCAACGGGACCAAGGCACTGAAGCTTTCTTT. Protein sequence: CASSQRDQGTEAFF.

The rearrangement joins TRBV7-8 to TRBJ2-5, with unresolved D. Germline V lookup: CDR1 SGHVS, CDR2 FQNEAQ. Trimming pared 2 bases from V and 4 bases from J, leaving 14 bases between. This CDR3 is built from 15 residues. The CDR3 loop is CASSLSPISRETQYF. The DNA for the CDR3 is TGTGCCAGCAGCTTATCCCCCATTTCAAGAGAGACCCAGTACTTC.

This clonotype occurred a few times. The CDR3 nucleotides read TGCAGTGCTTTTACAGGGGGCGGCACTGAAGCTTTCTTT. As protein: CSAFTGGGTEAFF. The chain joins TRBV20-1 to TRBJ1-1; 9 nucleotides line up with TRBD1. Looked up from germline, CDR1 is DFQATT and CDR2 is SNEGSKA (reference sequence). The CDR3 extends over 13 amino acids. V lost 5 bases, J lost 4 bases, and 5 bases stayed unmatched.

CDR3 protein: CASSQDDRGLGGYTF. DNA of the CDR3: TGTGCCAGCAGCCAGGACGACAGGGGGTTAGGTGGCTACACCTTC. The chain carries TRBV4-2 and TRBJ1-2; 9 bases map to TRBD1. From germline, CDR1 is LGHNA and CDR2 YNFKEQ. The CDR3 extends over 15 amino acids. V dropped 3 bases and J dropped 7; count of bases not matched to a gene: 9.

This clonotype has a count of ten or more. This rearrangement joins TRBV15 to TRBJ2-1, with TRBD2 identical over 14 bases. Germline CDR1 is LNHNV and CDR2 is YYDKDF (reference sequence). The CDR3 runs 17 residues. With 9 bases clipped from V and 8 bases from J, the junction kept 15 bases outside the gene matches. The DNA for the CDR3 is TGTGCCACTACTCTTCATGGGACTAGCGGGAGTATATATGAGCAGTTCTTC. Amino acids: CATTLHGTSGSIYEQFF.

This clonotype was picked up many times. The V call is TRBV6-5, the J call TRBJ1-2; D may be TRBD1 (6 bases). Per the germline V gene, CDR1 is MNHEY and CDR2 is SVGAGI. CDR3 length equals 15 residues. Trimming pared 0 bases from V and 7 bases from J, leaving 15 bases between. The CDR3 nucleotides read TGTGCCAGCAGTTACTCGCAGGTTTCAGGGGTTGGCTACACCTTC. Residues: CASSYSQVSGVGYTF.

This chain joins TRBV7-6 and TRBJ1-5; D gene unclear. Germline lookup yields CDR1 SGHVS and CDR2 FNYEAQ. The length of the CDR3 is 14 residues. V lost 2 bases, J lost 4 bases, and 9 bases lay in between. The CDR3 nucleotides read TGTGCCAGCAGCTTATTAGGTCCAAATCAGCCCCAGCATTTT. Translating it yields CASSLLGPNQPQHF.

The rearrangement uses TRBV3-1 and TRBJ2-1; the D gene is possibly TRBD1 (5 bases). The V gene's germline CDR1 is LGHDT and CDR2 YNNKEL (reference sequence). The CDR3 runs to 15 residues. With 0 bases removed from V and 4 bases from J, the gap between germline ends came to 10 bases. The CDR3 coding sequence is TGTGCCAGCAGCCAAGAAGCAGGGAAGTACAATGAGCAGTTCTTC. Translating it yields CASSQEAGKYNEQFF.

The chain joins TRBV12-3 or TRBV12-4 to TRBJ1-5; 12 bases match TRBD1. CDR3 size: 17 residues. Trimming cost V 3 bases and J 2 bases; bases outside gene matches: 5. CDR3 residues: CASSFGTGGSGNQPQHF. The CDR3 DNA sequence: TGTGCCAGCAGTTTCGGGACAGGGGGCTCAGGCAATCAGCCCCAGCATTTT.

The CDR3 sequence: CATRATGELFF. The DNA of the CDR3 is TGTGCCACCCGCGCCACCGGGGAGCTGTTTTTT. V and J are TRBV27 and TRBJ2-2; D is undetermined. Trimming took off 10 bases at V and 4 bases at J, with 7 bases between the two ends. Per the germline V gene, CDR1 is MNHEY and CDR2 is SMNVEV (reference sequence). This CDR3 is 11 amino acids long.

This clonotype was detected only a few times. The CDR3 reads CASSPPGGLGELFF. The CDR3 region has the DNA TGTGCCAGCAGCCCCCCAGGGGGGCTCGGGGAGCTGTTTTTT. The chain employs TRBV28 and TRBJ2-2; tentative D call: TRBD1 (7 bases). The V end was cut by 6 bases, the J end by 7 bases, with 15 bases between. CDR1 is MDHEN and CDR2 is SYDVKM in the germline V gene. The CDR3 is 14 amino acids. The full variable domain, in which reference TRBV28 and TRBJ2-2 provide the parts outside the CDR3, is DVKVTQSSRYLVKRTGEKVFLECVQDMDHENMFWYRQDPGLGLRLIYFSYDVKMKEKGDIPEGYSVSREKKERFSLILESASTNQTSMYLCASSPPGGLGELFFGEGSRLTVL.

This clonotype has a handful of counts. The chain couples TRBV9 to TRBJ1-1; 10 bases match TRBD1. Germline CDR1 reads SGDLS; CDR2 reads YYNGEE. The ends lost 3 bases at V and 0 bases at J; junction bases unmatched: 8. The CDR3 is 17 residues long. The CDR3 loop reads CASSAPTGGLMNTEAFF. In DNA form, the CDR3 reads TGTGCCAGCAGCGCGCCGACAGGGGGCCTCATGAACACTGAAGCTTTCTTT.

This clonotype has a handful of counts. This rearrangement joins TRBV7-2 to TRBJ2-7; possibly TRBD2 for D (5 bases). The germline V gene encodes CDR1 SGHTA and CDR2 FQGNSA. V lost 5 bases and J lost 3, with 20 bases in between. The CDR3 length is 16 residues. The DNA for the CDR3 is TGTGCCAGCAGCACTCGTACCGGGAATTCCCTCTACGAGCAGTACTTC. As protein: CASSTRTGNSLYEQYF.